Sequencing of this TCR beta chain was carried out in a study of T cells in Graves' hyperthyroidism and ophthalmopathy. General study results and limits: Most thyroid clonotypes expanded above 0.001 appeared in blood too. Model predictions of ophthalmopathy came a median approximately 6 months before onset.

This clonotype occurred many times. Its matching antigen is unknown. V dropped 4 bases and J dropped 5 bases, with 14 bases sitting between them. CDR1 SGHAT and CDR2 FQNNGV come from the germline V gene. The CDR3 is made up of 14 amino acids. Authors of the study amplified TCR beta CDR3 regions from RNA transcripts. The HTBI primer set drove a first-round RT-PCR of the TCR CDR3. TCRdb reprocessed the multiplex PCR reads with MiXCR, giving one entry per CDR3 protein. The profile shows fewer than 350,000 distinct CDR3 sequences, approximately 18% of them singletons. Source material: blood. The source of this sequence is a woman aged 45-65 years with Graves' hyperthyroidism. The chain links TRBV11-2 to TRBJ2-5; unclear D gene. CDR3 coding DNA: TGTGCCAGCAGCTCAAGGCCCCCCCAGGAGACCCAGTACTTC. Its translation is CASSSRPPQETQYF.